This T cell receptor beta chain appears in the sequencing data of a study of blood T cell repertoires in COVID-19. Across the whole study: The United States, Italy and Spain provided the acute and convalescent COVID-19 samples. Sources were T cells, B-cell-depleted T cells, or PBMCs; the material itself was cDNA or gDNA.

This clone was recorded once. Study processing details: The authors estimated nucleated cell counts from reference gene primer amplification. Profiling relied on immunoSEQ multiplex PCR, and the TCRdb table lists in-frame clones only, not all of them. V, J and clone size were drawn from that table, and D and trimming were deduced from the DNA. This table holds approximately 220,000 clones, 80% to 85% found once. The CDR3 is 18 residues long. V gave up 3 bases and J gave up 2 bases; unmatched junction bases: 10. Germline V gene data show CDR1 as KGHSH and CDR2 as LQKENI. This clonotype was obtained from a woman aged 55-70 years with acute or convalescent COVID-19. Sequenced material: peripheral blood. The chain employs TRBV18 and TRBJ2-3, with TRBD2 identical over 11 bases. The CDR3 coding sequence is TGTGCCAGCTCACCCCAGATTTTTAGCGGGGGGGCCACAGATACGCAGTATTTT. Its protein product is CASSPQIFSGGATDTQYF.